The clone carrying this T cell receptor (beta chain) was observed a few times. Its antigen is unidentified. Trimming removed 3 bases from V and 7 bases from J, with 10 bases in between. Germline CDR1 and CDR2: LNHDA and SQIVND (reference sequence). The CDR3 is 12 residues long. This entry comes from a study of T cells after yellow fever vaccination. Overall study findings and caveats: Overlap between CD4 and CD8 compartments was detected for a small share of clonotypes. Sorted repertoires could include abundant contaminating clonotypes from bulk cells.

Synthesis of TCR cDNA relied on 5'RACE template switching, which attached a universal primer site and UMIs. Each CDR3 protein gets one entry after TCRdb re-called the 5' RACE reads with MiXCR. The sample consists of 620,000 or so distinct CDR3 sequences, approximately 13% of them appearing once. The clonotype comes from a man aged 25-40 years who received the YFV17D yellow fever vaccine. The chain uses TRBV19 and TRBJ2-7, with no clear D. This specimen consisted of PBMCs, obtained on the day of the yellow fever booster vaccination. CDR3 nucleotide sequence: TGTGCCAGTAGTATCCTACAAGGGGAGCAGTACTTC. Translated, it gives CASSILQGEQYF.